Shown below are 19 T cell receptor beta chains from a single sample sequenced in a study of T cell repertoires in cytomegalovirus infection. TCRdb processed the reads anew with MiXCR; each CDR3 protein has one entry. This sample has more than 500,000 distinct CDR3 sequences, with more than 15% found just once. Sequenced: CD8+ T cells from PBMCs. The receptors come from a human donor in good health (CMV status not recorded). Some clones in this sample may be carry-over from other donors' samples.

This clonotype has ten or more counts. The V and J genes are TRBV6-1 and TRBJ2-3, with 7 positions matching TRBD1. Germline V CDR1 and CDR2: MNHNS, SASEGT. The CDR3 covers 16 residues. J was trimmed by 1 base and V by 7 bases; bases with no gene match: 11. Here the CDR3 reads CASTPRQGIRTDTQYF. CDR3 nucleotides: TGTGCCAGCACCCCAAGACAGGGAATTCGCACAGATACGCAGTATTTT.

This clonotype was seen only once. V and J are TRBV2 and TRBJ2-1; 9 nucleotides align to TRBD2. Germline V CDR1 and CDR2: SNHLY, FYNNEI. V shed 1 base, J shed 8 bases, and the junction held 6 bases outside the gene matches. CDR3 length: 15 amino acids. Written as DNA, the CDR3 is TGTGCCAGCAGTGAAGGTAGCGGGAGAAGGTATGAGCAGTTCTTC. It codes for CASSEGSGRRYEQFF.

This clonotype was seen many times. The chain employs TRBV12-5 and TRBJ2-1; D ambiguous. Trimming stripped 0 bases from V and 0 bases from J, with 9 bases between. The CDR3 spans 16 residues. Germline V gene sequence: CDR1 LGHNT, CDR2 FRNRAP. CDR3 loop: CASGLVIVGSYNEQFF. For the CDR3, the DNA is TGTGCTAGTGGTTTGGTAATAGTGGGCTCCTACAATGAGCAGTTCTTC.

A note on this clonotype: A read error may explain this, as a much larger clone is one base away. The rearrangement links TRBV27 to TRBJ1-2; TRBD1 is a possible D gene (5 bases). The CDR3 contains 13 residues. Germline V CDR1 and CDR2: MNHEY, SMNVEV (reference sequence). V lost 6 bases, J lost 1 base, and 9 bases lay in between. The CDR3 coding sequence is TGTGCCAGCAGATCGACAGATAACTATGGCTACACCTTC. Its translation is CASRSTDNYGYTF.

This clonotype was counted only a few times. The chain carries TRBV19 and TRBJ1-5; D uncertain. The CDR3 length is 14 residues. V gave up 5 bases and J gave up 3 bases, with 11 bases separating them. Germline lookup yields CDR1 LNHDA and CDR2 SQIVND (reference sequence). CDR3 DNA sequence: TGTGCCAGTAGTGAACAGCTCTTCAATCAGCCCCAGCATTTT. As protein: CASSEQLFNQPQHF.

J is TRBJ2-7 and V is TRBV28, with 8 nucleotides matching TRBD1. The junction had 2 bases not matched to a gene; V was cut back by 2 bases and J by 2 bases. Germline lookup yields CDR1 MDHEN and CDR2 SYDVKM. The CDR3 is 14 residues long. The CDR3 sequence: CASSLLDRAYEQYF. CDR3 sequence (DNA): TGTGCCAGCAGTTTACTGGACAGGGCCTACGAGCAGTACTTC.

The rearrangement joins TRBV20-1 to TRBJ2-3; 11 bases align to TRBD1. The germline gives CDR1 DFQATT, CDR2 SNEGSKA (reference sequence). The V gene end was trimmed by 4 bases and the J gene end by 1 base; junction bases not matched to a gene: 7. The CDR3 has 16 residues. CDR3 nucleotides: TGCAGTGCTAAGAAGGGACAGGGGGGTCGCACAGATACGCAGTATTTT. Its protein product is CSAKKGQGGRTDTQYF.

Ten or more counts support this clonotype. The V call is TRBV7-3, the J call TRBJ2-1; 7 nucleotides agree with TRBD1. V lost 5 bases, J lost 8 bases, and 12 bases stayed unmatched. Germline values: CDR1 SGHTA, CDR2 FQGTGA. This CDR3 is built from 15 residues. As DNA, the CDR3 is TGTGCCAGCAGCACCCGACAGGGTGTCGGTGATGAGCAGTTCTTC. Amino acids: CASSTRQGVGDEQFF.

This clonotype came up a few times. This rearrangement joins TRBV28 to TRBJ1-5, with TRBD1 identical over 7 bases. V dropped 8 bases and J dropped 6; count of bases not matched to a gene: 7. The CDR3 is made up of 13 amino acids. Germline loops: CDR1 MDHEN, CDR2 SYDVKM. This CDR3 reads CASLGTESQPQHF. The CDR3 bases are TGTGCCAGCCTAGGGACAGAGAGTCAGCCCCAGCATTTT.

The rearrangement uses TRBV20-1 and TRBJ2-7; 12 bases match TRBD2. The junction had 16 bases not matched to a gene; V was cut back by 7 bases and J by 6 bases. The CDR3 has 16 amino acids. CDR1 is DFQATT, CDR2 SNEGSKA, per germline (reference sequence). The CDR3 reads CSGRGTSGSAFGEQYF. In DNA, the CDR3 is TGCAGTGGTCGGGGGACTAGCGGGTCAGCTTTCGGCGAGCAGTACTTC.

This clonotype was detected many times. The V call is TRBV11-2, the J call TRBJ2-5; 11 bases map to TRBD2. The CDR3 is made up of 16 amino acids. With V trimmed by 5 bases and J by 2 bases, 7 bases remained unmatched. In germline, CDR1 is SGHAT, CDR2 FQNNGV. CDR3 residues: CASSPRLAGQQETQYF. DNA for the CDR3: TGTGCCAGCAGCCCACGACTAGCGGGGCAACAAGAGACCCAGTACTTC.

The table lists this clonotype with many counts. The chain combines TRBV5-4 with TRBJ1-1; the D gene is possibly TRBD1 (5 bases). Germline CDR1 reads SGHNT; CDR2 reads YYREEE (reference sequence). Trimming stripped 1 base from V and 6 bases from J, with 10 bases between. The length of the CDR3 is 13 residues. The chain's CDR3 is CASSLRAGPEAFF. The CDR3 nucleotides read TGTGCCAGCAGCTTGAGGGCGGGGCCTGAAGCTTTCTTT. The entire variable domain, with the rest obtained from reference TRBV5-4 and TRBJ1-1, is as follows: ETGVTQSPTHLIKTRGQQVTLRCSSQSGHNTVSWYQQALGQGPQFIFQYYREEENGRGNFPPRFSGLQFPNYSSELNVNALELDDSALYLCASSLRAGPEAFFGQGTRLTVV.

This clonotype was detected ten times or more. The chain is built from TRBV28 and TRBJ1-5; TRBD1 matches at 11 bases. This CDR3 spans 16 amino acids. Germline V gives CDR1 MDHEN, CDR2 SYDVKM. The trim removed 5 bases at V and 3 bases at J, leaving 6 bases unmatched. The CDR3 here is CASSPRDRGFNQPQHF. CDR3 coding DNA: TGTGCCAGCAGTCCAAGGGACAGGGGGTTCAATCAGCCCCAGCATTTT.

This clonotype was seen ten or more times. CDR3 in amino acids: CASGYLTGGGYEQYF. CDR3 sequence (DNA): TGTGCTAGTGGTTACCTGACAGGGGGCGGCTACGAGCAGTACTTC. This chain connects TRBV12-5 to TRBJ2-7; 10 bases match TRBD1. This CDR3 comprises 15 residues. After removal of 4 bases from V and 3 bases from J, the junction contained 6 bases not matched to a gene. The V gene's germline CDR1 is LGHNT and CDR2 FRNRAP.

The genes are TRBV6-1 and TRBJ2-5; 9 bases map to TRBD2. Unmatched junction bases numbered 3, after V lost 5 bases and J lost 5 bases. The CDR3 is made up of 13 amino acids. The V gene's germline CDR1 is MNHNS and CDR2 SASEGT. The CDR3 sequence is CASSRLADETQYF. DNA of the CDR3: TGTGCCAGCAGTCGACTAGCGGACGAGACCCAGTACTTC.

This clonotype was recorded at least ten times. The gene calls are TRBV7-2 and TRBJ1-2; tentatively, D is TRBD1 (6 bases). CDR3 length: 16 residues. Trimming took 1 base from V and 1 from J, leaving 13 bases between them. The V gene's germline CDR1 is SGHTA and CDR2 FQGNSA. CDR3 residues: CASSLVVGTINYGYTF. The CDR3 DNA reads TGTGCCAGCAGCTTAGTCGTGGGGACAATTAACTATGGCTACACCTTC.

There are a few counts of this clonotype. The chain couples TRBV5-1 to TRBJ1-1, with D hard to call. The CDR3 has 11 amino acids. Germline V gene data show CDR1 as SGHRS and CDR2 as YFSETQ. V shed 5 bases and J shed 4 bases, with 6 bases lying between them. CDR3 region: CASRLSTEAFF. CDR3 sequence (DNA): TGCGCCAGCAGGCTGAGCACTGAAGCTTTCTTT.

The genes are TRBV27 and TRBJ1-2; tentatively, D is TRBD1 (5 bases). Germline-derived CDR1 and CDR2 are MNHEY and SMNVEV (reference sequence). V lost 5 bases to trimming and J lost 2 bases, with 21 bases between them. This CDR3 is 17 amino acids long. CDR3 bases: TGTGCCAGCAGTCCGTTCGAGTTGACAGTAGAGAACTATGGCTACACCTTC. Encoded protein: CASSPFELTVENYGYTF.

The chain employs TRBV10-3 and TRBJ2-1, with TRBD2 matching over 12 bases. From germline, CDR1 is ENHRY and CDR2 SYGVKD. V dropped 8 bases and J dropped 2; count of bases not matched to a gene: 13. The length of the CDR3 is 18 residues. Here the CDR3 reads CAIGRIMTSGRAYNEQFF. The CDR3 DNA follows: TGTGCCATCGGAAGAATTATGACTAGCGGGAGAGCCTACAATGAGCAGTTCTTC.